This T cell receptor (beta chain) was recorded in a study of T cell repertoires in cytomegalovirus infection. Across the study: Selected CMV epitopes included recently identified HLA-C-restricted ones as well as well-studied HLA-B-restricted ones. Carrying CMV and the relevant HLA type showed in public TCR beta signatures. Study findings and constraints: Dominating the ex vivo response were TCR beta clonotypes that were CMV-specific and HLA-C-restricted.

TCRdb reprocessed the reads with MiXCR, giving one entry per CDR3 protein. This sample carries hundreds of thousands of distinct CDR3 sequences, about 44% of them seen once, and the ten largest clones take 35% to 50%. The CDR3 extends over 13 amino acids. V was pared by 9 bases and J by 3 bases, with 14 bases between. CDR1 MNHNS and CDR2 SASEGT come from the germline V gene. The sample holds a few counts of this clonotype. Its specificity is unknown. The source is a human donor in good health (CMV status not recorded). Some clones in this sample may be carry-over from other donors' samples. Specimen: cultured PBMCs, collected from culture after CMV antigen stimulation. This sequence joins TRBV6-1 and TRBJ2-5; D not certain. DNA for the CDR3: TGTGCCAGTGGTCACTTCCCGAAAGAGACCCAGTACTTC. Encoded protein: CASGHFPKETQYF.